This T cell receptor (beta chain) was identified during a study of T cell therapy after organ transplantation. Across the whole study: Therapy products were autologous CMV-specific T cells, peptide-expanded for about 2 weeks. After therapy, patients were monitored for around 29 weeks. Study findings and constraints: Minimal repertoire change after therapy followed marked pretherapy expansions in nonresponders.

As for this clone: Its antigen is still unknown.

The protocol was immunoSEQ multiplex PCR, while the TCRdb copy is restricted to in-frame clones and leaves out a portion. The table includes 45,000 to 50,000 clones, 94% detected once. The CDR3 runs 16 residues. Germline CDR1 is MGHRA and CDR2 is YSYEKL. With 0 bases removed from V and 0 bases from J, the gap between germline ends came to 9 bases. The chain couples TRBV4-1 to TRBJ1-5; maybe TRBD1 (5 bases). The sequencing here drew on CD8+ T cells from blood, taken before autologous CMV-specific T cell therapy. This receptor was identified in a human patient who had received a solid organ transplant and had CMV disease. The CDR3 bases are TGCGCCAGCAGCCAAGATACGGGGACTAGCAATCAGCCCCAGCATTTT. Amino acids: CASSQDTGTSNQPQHF.